This entry lists 26 T cell receptor beta chains sequenced from one sample in a study of blood T cell repertoires in COVID-19. Clones were read by immunoSEQ multiplex PCR, and TCRdb kept only the in-frame ones, dropping some. The sample lists fewer than 500,000 clones; roughly 88% were seen once. Sequences were obtained from peripheral blood. The receptor set was obtained from a woman aged 25 to 39 with active or convalescent COVID-19.

The genes are TRBV2 and TRBJ1-4; TRBD1 matches 8 bases. Trimming at V came to 4 bases and at J to 3 bases, leaving 1 base not matched to a gene. CDR1 SNHLY and CDR2 FYNNEI come from the germline V gene. The CDR3 runs 14 residues. The chain's CDR3 is CASSVQGANEKLFF. DNA of the CDR3: TGTGCCAGCAGTGTACAGGGGGCTAATGAAAAACTGTTTTTT.

V is TRBV7-9 and J is TRBJ1-2; 7 bases map to TRBD1. The germline gives CDR1 SEHNR, CDR2 FQNEAQ (reference sequence). V shed 5 bases, J shed 1 base, and the junction held 13 bases outside the gene matches. This CDR3 has 17 amino acids. The CDR3 coding sequence is TGTGCCAGCAGCAACTCGGGACAGCTCAACTTTAACTATGGCTACACCTTC. Protein sequence: CASSNSGQLNFNYGYTF.

V gene TRBV12-3 or TRBV12-4 combines with J gene TRBJ1-1, with D hard to call. This CDR3 has 13 residues. V gave up 7 bases and J gave up 5 bases, with 14 bases separating them. CDR3 protein: CASTAPGWTEAFF. The DNA of the CDR3 is TGTGCCAGCACCGCCCCGGGTTGGACTGAAGCTTTCTTT.

The chain carries TRBV19 and TRBJ2-1; D might be TRBD2 (5 bases). This CDR3 has 13 amino acids. Germline values: CDR1 LNHDA, CDR2 SQIVND (reference sequence). The V and J ends lost 3 bases and 8 bases respectively, with 11 bases between them. The CDR3 DNA reads TGTGCCAGTAGTATCGGGGTTCGGGATGAGCAGTTCTTC. Its translation is CASSIGVRDEQFF.

The chain employs TRBV7-2 and TRBJ1-5, with D hard to call. V lost 3 bases and J lost 0, with 6 bases in between. Germline V gene lookup returns CDR1 SGHTA and CDR2 FQGNSA. This CDR3 contains 14 residues. The DNA of the CDR3 is TGTGCCAGCAGCTTTTCTTCTAGCAATCAGCCCCAGCATTTT. The encoded protein is CASSFSSSNQPQHF.

This clone was seen a few times. The chain links TRBV6-2 or TRBV6-3 to TRBJ1-5, with TRBD1 matching over 7 bases. The ends lost 2 bases at V and 2 bases at J; junction bases unmatched: 9. CDR1 and CDR2 (germline): MNHEY, SVGEGT. CDR3 size: 17 residues. As DNA, the CDR3 is TGTGCCAGCAGTTACAGTACAACAGGGGCGGGCAATCAGCCCCAGCATTTT. This sequence encodes CASSYSTTGAGNQPQHF.

CDR3 coding DNA: TGTGCCAGCAGTGAAAGAACCGGGATTTCTTACAATGAGCAGTTCTTC. This sequence encodes CASSERTGISYNEQFF. The chain couples TRBV6-1 to TRBJ2-1; possibly TRBD2 for D (5 bases). CDR3 size: 16 residues. Deletions cut 2 bases from V and 4 bases from J, with 15 bases between. The germline V gene encodes CDR1 MNHNS and CDR2 SASEGT.

V usage is TRBV2 and J usage is TRBJ2-7; 9 nucleotides match TRBD1. The CDR3 spans 14 residues. The J segment lost 7 bases and the V segment lost 9 bases, leaving 13 bases of the junction unmatched. Looked up from germline, CDR1 is SNHLY and CDR2 is FYNNEI. The CDR3 DNA sequence: TGTGCCAGTCTGAACAGGGGGCTTCGGTCGGAGCAGTACTTC. Translating gives CASLNRGLRSEQYF.

This CDR3 reads CASSLDRAQPQHF. The CDR3 DNA reads as TGTGCCAGCAGCCTGGACAGGGCTCAGCCCCAGCATTTT. V is TRBV3-1 (or the pseudogene TRBV3-2) and J is TRBJ1-5, with 8 bases that match TRBD1. This CDR3 has 13 residues. V trimming: 4 bases; J trimming: 6 bases; junction bases outside the gene matches: 2. From germline, CDR1 is LGHDT and CDR2 YNNKEL (reference sequence).

The chain combines TRBV6-5 with TRBJ1-2; the D is unclear. Between the trimmed V and J ends, which lost 9 bases and 14 bases, there was a span of 25 bases. The CDR3 runs to 13 residues. Germline CDR1 is MNHEY and CDR2 is SVGAGI. Written as DNA, the CDR3 is TGTGCCAGTTCAGCGGTTGGGCAGGTTTGGTTTACCTTC. It yields the protein CASSAVGQVWFTF.

The chain combines TRBV3-1 (or the pseudogene TRBV3-2) with TRBJ2-7; 9 bases align to TRBD1. The germline V gene encodes CDR1 LGHDT and CDR2 YNNKEL (reference sequence). The CDR3 runs 14 residues. V was pared by 4 bases and J by 5 bases, with 6 bases of the junction left unmatched. The CDR3 protein is CASSPGQGPDEQYF. In DNA form, the CDR3 reads TGTGCCAGCAGCCCCGGACAGGGGCCCGACGAGCAGTACTTC.

The V call is TRBV9, the J call TRBJ1-2; TRBD1 matches 11 bases. V trimming: 3 bases; J trimming: 6 bases; junction bases outside the gene matches: 10. CDR1 and CDR2 from the germline V gene are SGDLS and YYNGEE. The CDR3 contains 16 residues. For the CDR3, the DNA is TGTGCCAGCAGCGGAGAGGGATGGACAGGGGGCCATGGCTACACCTTC. This encodes CASSGEGWTGGHGYTF.

The J gene is TRBJ1-1, the V gene TRBV7-9, with D perhaps TRBD1 (6 bases). CDR1 SEHNR and CDR2 FQNEAQ come from the germline V gene (reference sequence). This CDR3 contains 13 residues. Trimming pared 5 bases from V and 4 bases from J, leaving 11 bases between. CDR3 sequence (DNA): TGTGCCAGCAGCACCACAGGGAGCACTGAAGCTTTCTTT. It translates to CASSTTGSTEAFF.

V usage is TRBV10-2 and J usage is TRBJ2-7; the match to TRBD1 covers 8 bases. The V gene's germline CDR1 is WSHSY and CDR2 SAAADI. The J segment lost 6 bases and the V segment lost 7 bases, leaving 8 bases of the junction unmatched. The CDR3 loop spans 13 amino acids. The CDR3 nucleotides are TGCGCCAGCAAAGACAGGGGAAAATCCGAGCAGTACTTC. As protein: CASKDRGKSEQYF.

The chain recombines TRBV25-1 with TRBJ2-1, with 12 bases aligning to TRBD1. Germline CDR1 is MGHDK and CDR2 is SYGVNS. The CDR3 loop spans 13 amino acids. The V and J ends lost 8 bases and 10 bases, in that order; junction bases with no gene match: 6. As DNA, the CDR3 is TGTGCCAGCGTGGGACAGGGGGCAGGGGAGCAGTTCTTC. It encodes CASVGQGAGEQFF.

V and J are TRBV11-2 and TRBJ2-1; 8 positions agree with TRBD2. Germline V gives CDR1 SGHAT, CDR2 FQNNGV. The CDR3 loop spans 15 amino acids. Trimming cost V 2 bases and J 8 bases; bases outside gene matches: 8. This chain's CDR3 is CASSLNGLAGDEQFF. The CDR3 DNA reads TGTGCCAGCAGCTTAAATGGACTAGCAGGCGATGAGCAGTTCTTC.

The rearrangement uses TRBV28 and TRBJ2-6; 8 nucleotides match TRBD1. The CDR3 spans 18 residues. CDR1 and CDR2 (germline): MDHEN, SYDVKM. Trimming at V came to 1 base and at J to 2 bases, leaving 7 bases not matched to a gene. CDR3 DNA sequence: TGTGCCAGCAGTTTATTGACAGGGGTAAAAACTGGGGCCAACGTCCTGACTTTC. It is translated as CASSLLTGVKTGANVLTF.

The chain is built from TRBV25-1 and TRBJ2-1; D may be TRBD1 (6 bases). CDR1 and CDR2 (germline): MGHDK, SYGVNS. The CDR3 spans 11 residues. V was shortened by 9 bases and J by 10 bases, with 13 bases between the two germline ends. DNA for the CDR3: TGTGCCAGTGAACAGGGATGGGAGCAGTTCTTC. Translation gives CASEQGWEQFF.

The V call is TRBV5-5, the J call TRBJ1-2, with 10 positions matching TRBD1. V lost 3 bases to trimming and J lost 6 bases; unmatched junction nucleotides: 2. The CDR3 is 13 residues long. Germline V gene lookup returns CDR1 SGHKS and CDR2 YYEKEE (reference sequence). The chain's CDR3 is CASSSGTGDGYTF. As DNA, the CDR3 is TGTGCCAGCAGCTCCGGGACAGGGGATGGCTACACCTTC.

The chain is built from TRBV2 and TRBJ2-7, with a weak D call TRBD2 (6 bases). The ends were cut back, 6 bases at V and 0 bases at J, with 21 bases in the middle. Germline assignment: CDR1 SNHLY and CDR2 FYNNEI. The CDR3 extends over 17 amino acids. The CDR3 region has the DNA TGTGCCAGCAGCACCCTCCTGCTAGCGCCTAGCTCCTACGAGCAGTACTTC. It specifies CASSTLLLAPSSYEQYF.

This chain uses TRBV28 with TRBJ1-5; no definite D call. CDR3 size: 13 residues. V gave up 2 bases and J gave up 4 bases, with 6 bases separating them. Germline CDR1 is MDHEN and CDR2 is SYDVKM. This CDR3 is CASSLDGNQPQHF. The CDR3 DNA follows: TGTGCCAGCAGTTTAGACGGGAATCAGCCCCAGCATTTT.

CDR3 bases: TGTGCCAGCAGTTACAGGACAGGGCTCGACTATGGCTACACCTTC. Translating it yields CASSYRTGLDYGYTF. This chain connects TRBV6-5 to TRBJ1-2; 8 bases match TRBD1. V dropped 2 bases and J dropped 3; count of bases not matched to a gene: 5. The V gene's germline CDR1 is MNHEY and CDR2 SVGAGI. The CDR3 runs 15 residues.

Concerning this clone itself: Other nucleotide sequences from this sample produce the same CDR3. This chain connects TRBV7-9 to TRBJ2-5, with a possible D match to TRBD1 (6 bases). The germline V gene encodes CDR1 SEHNR and CDR2 FQNEAQ (reference sequence). Trimming stripped 1 base from V and 5 bases from J, with 8 bases between. The CDR3 runs 13 residues. The chain's CDR3 is CASSLVRGETQYF. The CDR3 nucleotides are TGTGCCAGCAGCTTAGTTAGGGGGGAGACCCAGTACTTC.

This clone was seen more than once but under ten times. The chain joins TRBV5-1 to TRBJ2-7, with 10 bases identical to TRBD1. V dropped 5 bases and J dropped 4; count of bases not matched to a gene: 3. There are 13 residues in the CDR3. Germline CDR1 is SGHRS and CDR2 is YFSETQ. CDR3 bases: TGCGCCAGCAGAGGGACAGGGGTATACGAGCAGTACTTC. This gives the protein CASRGTGVYEQYF.

V and J are TRBV7-8 and TRBJ2-1; TRBD2 matches 12 bases. Germline V gene data show CDR1 as SGHVS and CDR2 as FQNEAQ. V trimming: 1 base; J trimming: 0 bases; junction bases outside the gene matches: 1. CDR3 length equals 17 residues. CDR3 sequence: CASSLGLAGDSYNEQFF. CDR3 in DNA: TGTGCCAGCAGCTTAGGACTAGCGGGGGACTCCTACAATGAGCAGTTCTTC.

The genes are TRBV5-1 and TRBJ2-5; TRBD1 might be the D (6 bases). In germline, CDR1 is SGHRS, CDR2 YFSETQ. The CDR3 is 13 amino acids. V was cut by 2 bases and J by 4 bases, with 9 bases left in between. The CDR3 loop reads CASSLTGIETQYF. CDR3 DNA: TGCGCCAGCAGCTTAACAGGGATAGAGACCCAGTACTTC.